The 13 T cell receptor beta chains reported below all come from one sample, sequenced in a study of control samples from healthy donors and cancer patients. Assay: immunoSEQ multiplex PCR; the TCRdb copy retains only in-frame clones and omits some. The sample yields about 150,000 clones, around 94% seen once. The sample taken for sequencing was PBMCs. The receptors stem from a man in his sixties with colorectal cancer.

The V and J genes are TRBV7-9 and TRBJ1-1; D possibly corresponds to TRBD1 (6 bases). Between the trimmed V and J ends, which lost 4 bases and 7 bases, there was a span of 10 bases. The CDR3 has 12 residues. Germline V gene data show CDR1 as SEHNR and CDR2 as FQNEAQ (reference sequence). The CDR3 DNA reads as TGTGCCAGCAGCTCAGGGGATTTTGAAGCTTTCTTT. Its protein product is CASSSGDFEAFF.

The gene calls are TRBV19 and TRBJ1-3, with 7 bases matching TRBD1. The trim removed 8 bases at V and 0 bases at J, leaving 4 bases unmatched. This CDR3 has 14 residues. Germline V lookup: CDR1 LNHDA, CDR2 SQIVND (reference sequence). CDR3 in DNA: TGTGCCAGTCGGGACAGAACCTCTGGAAACACCATATATTTT. It codes for CASRDRTSGNTIYF. Based on the CDR3 plus reference TRBV19 and TRBJ1-3, the full variable domain is DGGITQSPKYLFRKEGQNVTLSCEQNLNHDAMYWYRQDPGQGLRLIYYSQIVNDFQKGDIAEGYSVSREKKESFPLTVTSAQKNPTAFYLCASRDRTSGNTIYFGEGSWLTVV.

The V call is TRBV14, the J call TRBJ2-5, with 7 bases aligning to TRBD2. The germline CDR1 and CDR2 sequences are SGHDN and FVKESK. The CDR3 consists of 13 residues. V trimming: 4 bases; J trimming: 2 bases; junction bases outside the gene matches: 1. Here the CDR3 DNA reads TGTGCCAGCAGCCTACTAGCGCAAGAGACCCAGTACTTC. Translated: CASSLLAQETQYF. Full variable domain (remainder filled in from reference TRBV14 and TRBJ2-5): EAGVTQFPSHSVIEKGQTVTLRCDPISGHDNLYWYRRVMGKEIKFLLHFVKESKQDESGMPNNRFLAERTGGTYSTLKVQPAELEDSGVYFCASSLLAQETQYFGPGTRLLVL.

In DNA, the CDR3 is TGTGCCAGCTCAGCACAGGGGGCGAGCGGGGAGCTGTTTTTT. Protein: CASSAQGASGELFF. V gene TRBV18 combines with J gene TRBJ2-2, with 9 bases matching TRBD1. The junction had 5 bases not matched to a gene; V was cut back by 5 bases and J by 7 bases. Germline V CDR1 and CDR2: KGHSH, LQKENI. This CDR3 has 14 amino acids.

V usage is TRBV6-6 and J usage is TRBJ2-7; 9 bases align to TRBD1. Per the germline V gene, CDR1 is MNHNY and CDR2 is SVGAGI (reference sequence). The trim removed 2 bases at V and 5 bases at J, leaving 10 bases unmatched. The CDR3 is 16 residues long. CDR3 DNA sequence: TGTGCCAGCAGTTACCGACCGGGACAGGGAGTCCACGAGCAGTACTTC. Protein sequence: CASSYRPGQGVHEQYF.

The chain has TRBV7-9 and TRBJ1-1; 9 bases are a match to TRBD1. The germline V gene encodes CDR1 SEHNR and CDR2 FQNEAQ (reference sequence). The CDR3 consists of 15 residues. V lost 2 bases and J lost 6; bases outside the gene matches: 7. Here the CDR3 DNA reads TGTGCCAGCAGCTTACCGATGGGACAGGGCCCTGAAGCTTTCTTT. Its protein is CASSLPMGQGPEAFF. The variable domain in full, completed from reference TRBV7-9 and TRBJ1-1, reads DTGVSQNPRHKITKRGQNVTFRCDPISEHNRLYWYRQTLGQGPEFLTYFQNEAQLEKSRLLSDRFSAERPKGSFSTLEIQRTEQGDSAMYLCASSLPMGQGPEAFFGQGTRLTVV.

The chain uses TRBV11-2 and TRBJ1-1, with D possibly being TRBD1 (6 bases). Trimming stripped 5 bases from V and 6 bases from J, with 19 bases between. Germline V lookup: CDR1 SGHAT, CDR2 FQNNGV. The CDR3 runs to 15 residues. CDR3 region: CASSLSEGGGPEAFF. In DNA, the CDR3 is TGTGCCAGCAGCCTGAGTGAGGGGGGGGGCCCTGAAGCTTTCTTT.

V is TRBV2 and J is TRBJ2-3; D assignment may be TRBD1 or TRBD2 (6 bases each). This CDR3 has 14 amino acids. The V gene's germline CDR1 is SNHLY and CDR2 FYNNEI. The V end was cut by 8 bases, the J end by 1 base, with 13 bases between. CDR3 loop: CASSRGGGTDTQYF. The CDR3 bases are TGTGCCAGCTCCAGGGGCGGGGGCACAGATACGCAGTATTTT.

This sequence joins TRBV2 and TRBJ1-1, with D hard to call. The CDR3 totals 13 residues. V dropped 5 bases and J dropped 1 base, with 8 bases sitting between them. Germline assignment: CDR1 SNHLY and CDR2 FYNNEI. The CDR3 sequence: CASSRQPNTEAFF. DNA of the CDR3: TGTGCCAGCAGTCGTCAGCCGAACACTGAAGCTTTCTTT.

The gene calls are TRBV19 and TRBJ2-2; 7 nucleotides match TRBD2. Germline assignment: CDR1 LNHDA and CDR2 SQIVND (reference sequence). This CDR3 region has 14 residues. V dropped 7 bases and J dropped 3; count of bases not matched to a gene: 5. CDR3: CASMGGFHTGELFF. The CDR3 DNA reads TGTGCCAGTATGGGAGGGTTCCACACCGGGGAGCTGTTTTTT.

This chain uses TRBV6-5 with TRBJ2-5, with 8 bases fitting TRBD1. Trimming took 2 bases from V and 1 from J; bases not matched to a gene: 3. The CDR3 runs 15 residues. CDR1 and CDR2 (germline): MNHEY, SVGAGI. This CDR3 is CASSYTGGAQETQYF. CDR3 bases: TGTGCCAGCAGTTACACAGGGGGAGCCCAAGAGACCCAGTACTTC.

The chain joins TRBV19 to TRBJ2-1; 10 bases align to TRBD2. Per the germline V gene, CDR1 is LNHDA and CDR2 is SQIVND (reference sequence). The CDR3 has 14 residues. V trimming: 7 bases; J trimming: 5 bases; junction bases outside the gene matches: 5. This CDR3 is CASTGLAMDNEQFF. CDR3 sequence (DNA): TGTGCCAGTACGGGACTAGCGATGGACAATGAGCAGTTCTTC.

The chain has TRBV21-1 and TRBJ2-3; the D call of TRBD2 is as the table states it, not checked on the DNA. TRBV21-1 is flagged as a pseudogene. The CDR3 runs to 15 residues. The DNA of the CDR3 is TGTGCCAGCAGCAAAGGGCAGAGGGCCACAGATACGCAGTATTTT. This encodes CASSKGQRATDTQYF.